The source of this T cell receptor beta chain is a study of T cell changes during pregnancy in multiple sclerosis. TCRdb's table, derived via immunoSEQ multiplex PCR, lists solely in-frame clones and lacks some. This sample has about 70,000 clones; roughly 94% occur once, and the top ten carry around 0.6%. J gave up 8 bases and V 0 bases, and 4 bases lay outside the gene matches. In germline, CDR1 is SGHRS, CDR2 YFSETQ. This CDR3 comprises 14 residues. The sequenced sample was peripheral blood, obtained in the third trimester of pregnancy. This receptor was obtained from a female donor with multiple sclerosis, enrolled in a pregnancy study. The V call is TRBV5-1, the J call TRBJ2-1; TRBD1 agrees at 8 bases. The CDR3 sequence is CASSLDRGVHEQFF. The CDR3 DNA is TGCGCCAGCAGCTTGGACAGGGGGGTACATGAGCAGTTCTTC.